This entry concerns a single T cell receptor beta chain. In this sample, this clonotype turned up many times. Its antigen remains undetermined. No base qualities exist here, and no much larger clone lies one base off it. Libraries were built with multiplex PCR. Sequenced using an Illumina HiSeq 4000. iRepertoire HTBI primers and Arm-PCR amplification of CDR3 regions were used to construct TCR beta libraries. Before sequencing, the PCR products underwent gel purification. The source study handled its data this way. Gene usage analysis of CDR3 amino acid clonotypes relied on the roughly 60 TRBV and more than twelve TRBJ segments identified across samples. Filtered high-quality paired reads were merged into contigs using COPE and FqMerger. BLAST was used to align contigs to IMGT TRBV, TRBD and TRBJ reference genes, and CDR3 was defined according to IMGT. Any clonotype with a frequency above 0.1% was counted as a highly expanded clone. Repertoire diversity was measured by Shannon entropy, and V-J evenness by the Gini coefficient. Public clonotypes were defined as clonotypes shared by more than one individual. TCRdb handled the public reads itself, with Q25 trimming in fastp and clone calling in MiXCR, and kept productive beta chains. Rows are combined by CDR3 protein, so each entry shows the most common genes and DNA. TCRdb, not the original authors, processed these V and J calls. Across this sample there are roughly 420,000 distinct CDR3 sequences, with 13% to 15% seen only once. The ten top clones hold about a sixth of the sample.

Sequences SGHVS (CDR1) and FQNEAQ (CDR2) are obtained from the germline V gene. Including cysteine and phenylalanine, the CDR3 has 14 amino acids. The read is trimmed to its CDR3 DNA, 42 bases read in frame from base 1. V lost 1 base and J lost 5 bases, and the count of bases not matched to a germline gene is 4. These data belong to a study of regulatory T cells in long-lasting Graves disease (dated by TCRdb to about 2021). About the full investigation: Antithyroid drugs had been taken for less than 3 months by newly diagnosed Graves' disease patients. Peripheral blood TCR sequencing and RNA sequencing compared persistent Graves' disease patients with newly diagnosed Graves' disease patients. The study was conducted in China and was registered as a clinical trial. A total of about 33 samples were covered by TCR sequencing, comprising approximately 13 persistent and around 20 newly diagnosed Graves' disease patients.

The investigation overall reported the following: Persistent Graves' disease patients showed lower TCR Shannon entropy and fewer highly expanded clones than newly diagnosed patients, suggesting clonal expansion. The small sample size was acknowledged by the authors as a limitation that may reduce accuracy. Sequencing and analysis were limited to the TCR beta chain. Only peripheral blood was studied, because thyroid tissue, the primary lesion, was inaccessible. Persistent disease showed preferential use of TRBV28, TRBJ1-2 and TRBJ2-5, whereas newly diagnosed disease favored TRBV20-1 and TRBJ2-1. More public clonotypes were shared among persistent patients (roughly 2,700) than among newly diagnosed patients (966).

In light of the paper, this sample's time point label describes: newly diagnosed GD, antithyroid drugs for less than 3 months. For both TCR sequencing and RNA sequencing, RNA was extracted from PBMCs in TRIzol. The diagnosis of Graves' disease followed American Thyroid Association guidelines. The patients came from an endocrinology department in Xi'an, China. From each patient, 7.5 to 10 milliliters of peripheral blood was collected into an EDTA anticoagulant tube. Ficoll Paque Plus density gradient separation was used to isolate PBMCs, and no additional T cell sorting was done. An Agilent 2100 Bioanalyzer and agarose gel were used to assess RNA quality, and a NanoDrop 2000 was used to measure RNA concentration. This sample was shared with a second study, whose subject was T cells in Graves' hyperthyroidism and ophthalmopathy. The second source states: Stable Graves' hyperthyroidism was defined as the absence of progression to ophthalmopathy over 18 months of follow-up. Hyperthyroidism patients were newly diagnosed, with disease duration under 2 months, and aged 18 to 65 years. Any patient with an uncontrolled infection, another autoimmune disease, pregnancy or lactation was excluded. Diagnoses were established on the basis of clinical symptoms, serum thyroxine and TRAb, thyroid ultrasound, and orbital computed tomography. For the first round of RT-PCR on the TCR CDR3, the HTBI primer set was used together with the Qiagen OneStep RT-PCR kit. Most expanded thyroid clonotypes (frequency above 0.001) were also detected in blood, a finding suggesting that blood repertoires may reflect thyroid immune responses. A model built on a 13 V-J signature distinguished ophthalmopathy from stable hyperthyroidism, reaching about 88% sensitivity and around 81% specificity in cross-validation and 80%/75% in testing. In validation, progression to ophthalmopathy was predicted by the model with 55% to 71% sensitivity and roughly 76% specificity, a median of approximately 7.1 months before onset. To identify distinguishing TCR V-J signatures, a discovery cohort of 90 to 100 patients was used, comprising 40 to 45 with Graves' ophthalmopathy and around 57 with stable Graves' hyperthyroidism. Prospective prediction of ophthalmopathy was tested in an independent validation cohort consisting of 18 to 20 hyperthyroidism patients and 15 to 17 patients who later progressed to ophthalmopathy. The 75 to 100 discovery patients were randomly divided into training and test sets at a 7:3 ratio. Thyroid tissue and blood T-cell repertoires from more than five Graves' hyperthyroidism patients were also compared in the study. After sampling, hyperthyroidism patients received methimazole starting at 30 mg daily, and ophthalmopathy patients received high-dose intravenous methylprednisolone. A second multiplex PCR round built the libraries, followed by size selection and purification. Sequencing of the libraries was done on an Illumina HiSeq2000 using paired-end 100 bp reads. SOAPnuke was used to process the raw data, throwing out any read that contained adapters or uncalled bases, had a mean Phred below 15, or lacked an exact constant-primer or identifier match. COPE v1.2.5 was used to merge the high-quality paired reads, and each unique nucleotide sequence was defined as a clonotype. MiTCR v1.1 was used to align clonotypes to the IMGT TRBV, TRBD and TRBJ reference segments. The analysis was restricted to V-J combinations with a frequency above 0.0001, which together covered just over 99% of the repertoires. The TCS score was defined as F50 (clonal expansion) divided by E x V (chaos), with BLOSUM62-based TCRdist calculated between CDR3 peptides within each V-J. Welch's t-statistics and random forest reduced around 550 V-J features to roughly 13, which were used in a naive Bayes classifier (R e1071). Sample size was not statistically predetermined, and blinding of investigators to group allocation was not performed. The paper reports TCR Vbeta CDR3 sequencing of over 130 peripheral blood samples: approximately 43 ophthalmopathy, over 70 hyperthyroidism and about 17 progressor patients.

Recombination linked TRBV7-8 to TRBJ1-1, and TRBD1 aligns with 7 junction nucleotides. The sample consisted of peripheral blood mononuclear cells (PBMCs), taken at new diagnosis, from a patient treated with antithyroid drugs. This receptor was obtained from a woman in her forties or fifties with Graves disease. Donor details come from another sample of the same person, matched by shared clones. The DNA reads TGTGCCAGCAGCTTAGAGCAGGGGGGGACTGAAGCTTTCTTT. Its translation is CASSLEQGGTEAFF.